A single sample is the source of the 13 T cell receptor beta chains below, sequenced in a study of blood T cell repertoires in COVID-19. TCRdb keeps only in-frame clones here, not all; method: immunoSEQ multiplex PCR. The table includes roughly 250,000 clones, roughly 80% detected once. Specimen: peripheral blood. These receptors all come from an elderly woman with acute or convalescent COVID-19.

The V and J genes are TRBV5-6 and TRBJ1-5; D ambiguous. The germline CDR1 and CDR2 sequences are SGHDT and YYEEEE. The CDR3 runs to 14 residues. The ends were cut back, 0 bases at V and 7 bases at J, with 11 bases in the middle. For the CDR3, the DNA is TGTGCCAGCAGCTTGGGTCGGGTTGGGCAGCCCCAGCATTTT. As protein: CASSLGRVGQPQHF. Filled out from reference TRBV5-6 and TRBJ1-5, the complete variable domain reads DAGVTQSPTHLIKTRGQQVTLRCSPKSGHDTVSWYQQALGQGPQFIFQYYEEEERQRGNFPDRFSGHQFPNYSSELNVNALLLGDSALYLCASSLGRVGQPQHFGDGTRLSIL.

As concerns this clone: The junction and the germline gene differ at one end; a read error may be behind it. In nucleotides, the CDR3 is TGCGCCAGCAGCTTGGACAGGGATTTTGGCGGCGCGATTTTT. This gives the protein CASSLDRDFGGAIF. The rearrangement uses TRBV5-1 and TRBJ2-2, with a weak D call TRBD1 (6 bases). The germline CDR1 and CDR2 sequences are SGHRS and YFSETQ. The CDR3 totals 14 residues.

The chain combines TRBV20-1 with TRBJ1-5; 7 bases fit TRBD1. V shed 3 bases and J 6 bases; nucleotides not matched to a gene: 11. Per the germline V gene, CDR1 is DFQATT and CDR2 is SNEGSKA (reference sequence). This CDR3 has 15 amino acids. The CDR3 nucleotides are TGCAGTGCTAGTCAGAGGGGGCTTGGTAGTCAGCCCCAGCATTTT. It is translated as CSASQRGLGSQPQHF.

The genes are TRBV7-9 and TRBJ1-2, with D possibly matching TRBD1 (6 bases). With 5 bases removed from V and 0 bases from J, the gap between germline ends came to 10 bases. This CDR3 comprises 14 residues. CDR1 is SEHNR and CDR2 is FQNEAQ in the germline V gene (reference sequence). The CDR3 DNA reads TGTGCCAGCAGCGCCGGACAGTCTAACTATGGCTACACCTTC. Translated: CASSAGQSNYGYTF.

The rearrangement joins TRBV2 to TRBJ1-2, with 8 nucleotides matching TRBD1. Per the germline V gene, CDR1 is SNHLY and CDR2 is FYNNEI. Germline trimming cut 6 bases from V and 12 bases from J; bases unmatched to any gene: 9. CDR3 length: 12 residues. CDR3 nucleotide sequence: TGTGCCAGCAGGGCAGGGGGCTACAGGGACACCTTC. It yields the protein CASRAGGYRDTF. Together with reference TRBV2 and TRBJ1-2, the CDR3 gives the full variable domain: EPEVTQTPSHQVTQMGQEVILRCVPISNHLYFYWYRQILGQKVEFLVSFYNNEISEKSEIFDDQFSVERPDGSNFTLKIRSTKLEDSAMYFCASRAGGYRDTFGSGTRLTVV.

The rearrangement joins TRBV19 to TRBJ1-1, with TRBD1 as a possible D gene (5 bases). Trimming took 7 bases from V and 0 from J, leaving 12 bases between them. Germline loops: CDR1 LNHDA, CDR2 SQIVND (reference sequence). This CDR3 has 14 residues. The CDR3 bases are TGTGCCAGTACCCTCAGGGCCCTGAACACTGAAGCTTTCTTT. Its translation: CASTLRALNTEAFF. Full variable domain (missing parts from reference TRBV19 and TRBJ1-1): DGGITQSPKYLFRKEGQNVTLSCEQNLNHDAMYWYRQDPGQGLRLIYYSQIVNDFQKGDIAEGYSVSREKKESFPLTVTSAQKNPTAFYLCASTLRALNTEAFFGQGTRLTVV.

J is TRBJ1-5 and V is TRBV24-1; the D gene is possibly TRBD1 (5 bases). The germline V gene encodes CDR1 KGHDR and CDR2 SFDVKD. The CDR3 consists of 14 residues. Trimming cost V 0 bases and J 4 bases, with 6 bases left between them. The DNA for the CDR3 is TGTGCCACCAGTGATTTGACAGGAAATCAGCCCCAGCATTTT. Residues: CATSDLTGNQPQHF.

This chain connects TRBV6-1 to TRBJ1-5, with 12 positions matching TRBD1. V lost 1 base to trimming and J lost 7 bases; unmatched junction nucleotides: 5. Germline V lookup: CDR1 MNHNS, CDR2 SASEGT. The CDR3 totals 16 residues. CDR3 region: CASSEGGTGGEQPQHF. CDR3 DNA sequence: TGTGCCAGCAGTGAAGGAGGGACAGGGGGCGAACAGCCCCAGCATTTT.

V usage is TRBV6-6 and J usage is TRBJ2-7; 8 positions agree with TRBD1. V lost 7 bases, J lost 3 bases, and 8 bases stayed unmatched. Germline lookup yields CDR1 MNHNY and CDR2 SVGAGI (reference sequence). This CDR3 contains 14 residues. CDR3: CASNKDRDLYEQYF. The DNA of the CDR3 is TGTGCCAGCAACAAGGACAGGGACCTCTACGAGCAGTACTTC.

The rearrangement links TRBV28 to TRBJ1-5; TRBD1 is a possible D gene (5 bases). CDR1 MDHEN and CDR2 SYDVKM come from the germline V gene. The germline V and J ends were trimmed by 1 base and 11 bases, with 9 bases remaining between them. This CDR3 contains 12 residues. CDR3 sequence (DNA): TGTGCCAGCAGTTTATTAACGGGGGCCCAGCATTTT. Encoded protein: CASSLLTGAQHF.

There are a few counts of this clone. V and J are TRBV5-1 and TRBJ1-4; D is perhaps TRBD1 (5 bases). This CDR3 has 15 residues. In germline, CDR1 is SGHRS, CDR2 YFSETQ. Trimming took 2 bases from V and 3 from J, leaving 11 bases between them. CDR3 region: CASSFRGFANEKLFF. CDR3 sequence (DNA): TGCGCCAGCAGCTTCCGGGGGTTCGCTAATGAAAAACTGTTTTTT.

This chain links TRBV7-9 with TRBJ1-3, with TRBD1 matching 8 bases. Trimming took 5 bases from V and 4 from J; bases not matched to a gene: 7. Germline V gene lookup returns CDR1 SEHNR and CDR2 FQNEAQ (reference sequence). This CDR3 is built from 15 residues. The CDR3 sequence: CASSRQGAGGNTIYF. In DNA form, the CDR3 reads TGTGCCAGCAGCCGTCAGGGGGCTGGAGGAAACACCATATATTTT.

The gene calls are TRBV27 and TRBJ1-2; D unclear. Germline CDR1 is MNHEY and CDR2 is SMNVEV (reference sequence). Trimming pared 2 bases from V and 8 bases from J, leaving 15 bases between. The CDR3 length is 14 residues. This chain's CDR3 is CASSLRQASGGYTF. CDR3 sequence (DNA): TGTGCCAGCAGTTTACGGCAGGCCTCGGGAGGCTACACCTTC.